Below, 22 T cell receptor beta chains from the same sample are listed, as sequenced in a study of blood T cell repertoires in COVID-19. Measured with immunoSEQ multiplex PCR; TCRdb has only the in-frame clones, and not every one. The table has some 190,000 clones, over 75% seen once. Sample: peripheral blood. All receptors derive from a man aged 80 or over with COVID-19, enrolled during active disease.

The rearrangement joins TRBV11-3 to TRBJ2-3; 10 nucleotides align to TRBD2. The CDR3 sequence is 16 residues long. Unmatched junction bases numbered 6, after V lost 4 bases and J lost 2 bases. Germline assignment: CDR1 SGHNT and CDR2 YENEEA. CDR3 loop: CASSYLSGGVTDTQYF. The CDR3 DNA follows: TGTGCCAGCAGCTATCTCAGCGGGGGGGTCACAGATACGCAGTATTTT.

This clone is a singleton in its sample. The DNA of the CDR3 is TGTGCCAGCAGTTACGGCGGGACAGGGTCCTACGAGCAGTACTTC. Amino acids: CASSYGGTGSYEQYF. This chain uses TRBV6-2 or TRBV6-3 with TRBJ2-7, with 9 bases lining up with TRBD1. With V trimmed by 2 bases and J by 1 base, 3 bases remained unmatched. Germline values: CDR1 MNHEY, CDR2 SVGEGT. The CDR3 totals 15 residues.

The chain uses TRBV5-4 and TRBJ1-2; 8 bases align to TRBD1. The V gene end was trimmed by 3 bases and the J gene end by 10 bases; junction bases not matched to a gene: 5. The CDR3 totals 12 residues. Looked up from germline, CDR1 is SGHNT and CDR2 is YYREEE (reference sequence). DNA of the CDR3: TGTGCCAGCAGCTGGGGACAGGCTTACTACACCTTC. This sequence encodes CASSWGQAYYTF.

This chain joins TRBV12-3 or TRBV12-4 and TRBJ2-5; D may be TRBD1 (5 bases). The CDR3 is made up of 13 amino acids. V lost 4 bases and J 4 bases, leaving 10 bases between the germline ends. The CDR3 loop reads CASSSRQTETQYF. The CDR3 bases are TGTGCCAGCAGTTCACGACAGACAGAGACCCAGTACTTC.

This clone has a single count. The CDR3 reads CASTFRGWSVKATEAFF. The CDR3 DNA follows: TGTGCCAGCACCTTTAGAGGGTGGAGCGTCAAGGCCACTGAAGCTTTCTTT. The chain is built from TRBV11-2 and TRBJ1-1, with D unclear. Germline-derived CDR1 and CDR2 are SGHAT and FQNNGV. The CDR3 runs to 17 residues. Trimming removed 7 bases from V and 4 bases from J, with 25 bases in between.

The chain recombines TRBV7-8 with TRBJ1-4; no clear D. Trimming took off 5 bases at V and 4 bases at J, with 14 bases between the two ends. The germline V gene has CDR1 SGHVS and CDR2 FQNEAQ. CDR3 length: 15 residues. CDR3 sequence: CASSPSGVSNEKLFF. CDR3 nucleotides: TGTGCCAGCAGCCCCTCCGGGGTCAGTAATGAAAAACTGTTTTTT.

The rearrangement uses TRBV19 and TRBJ1-2; 7 bases are shared with TRBD1. The CDR3 is made up of 15 amino acids. Germline V lookup: CDR1 LNHDA, CDR2 SQIVND (reference sequence). Germline trimming cut 4 bases from V and 5 bases from J; bases unmatched to any gene: 10. The CDR3 DNA reads TGTGCCAGTAGTACCGCATGGGACAGAGAATATGGCTACACCTTC. It encodes CASSTAWDREYGYTF.

This chain connects TRBV19 to TRBJ1-3, with D unclear. Germline CDR1 LNHDA, CDR2 SQIVND (reference sequence). CDR3 length: 13 amino acids. The V and J ends lost 3 bases and 3 bases respectively, with 6 bases between them. The CDR3 bases are TGTGCCAGTAGTATTCAGGTTGGAAACACCATATATTTT. Residues: CASSIQVGNTIYF. Combining the CDR3 with reference TRBV19 and TRBJ1-3 gives the whole variable domain DGGITQSPKYLFRKEGQNVTLSCEQNLNHDAMYWYRQDPGQGLRLIYYSQIVNDFQKGDIAEGYSVSREKKESFPLTVTSAQKNPTAFYLCASSIQVGNTIYFGEGSWLTVV.

In nucleotides, the CDR3 is TGTGCCACCAGCAGAGCGAGGTTTGATAGCAATCAGCCCCAGCATTTT. Residues: CATSRARFDSNQPQHF. The chain links TRBV15 to TRBJ1-5, with D unresolved. V gave up 1 base and J gave up 0 bases, with 10 bases separating them. The CDR3 extends over 16 amino acids. Germline CDR1 reads LNHNV; CDR2 reads YYDKDF (reference sequence).

The rearrangement uses TRBV27 and TRBJ2-7; 7 nucleotides line up with TRBD1. Per germline, CDR1 MNHEY and CDR2 SMNVEV (reference sequence). The junction had 4 bases not matched to a gene; V was cut back by 0 bases and J by 2 bases. The CDR3 covers 15 residues. CDR3 protein: CASSLSDRPTYEQYF. Written as DNA, the CDR3 is TGTGCCAGCAGTTTATCGGACAGGCCGACCTACGAGCAGTACTTC.

V usage is TRBV18 and J usage is TRBJ1-1; D is uncertain. The CDR3 is 14 amino acids. Germline-derived CDR1 and CDR2 are KGHSH and LQKENI. V dropped 1 base and J dropped 0 bases, with 6 bases sitting between them. The CDR3: CASSPLSVNTEAFF. The CDR3 DNA is TGTGCCAGCTCACCACTTTCTGTGAACACTGAAGCTTTCTTT.

V and J are TRBV4-2 and TRBJ1-5; 7 bases align to TRBD1. The ends lost 0 bases at V and 0 bases at J; junction bases unmatched: 2. Germline V gene lookup returns CDR1 LGHNA and CDR2 YNFKEQ. CDR3 length: 16 amino acids. CDR3 residues: CASSQDGTDSNQPQHF. As DNA, the CDR3 is TGTGCCAGCAGCCAAGATGGGACAGATAGCAATCAGCCCCAGCATTTT.

This clone was picked up one time. V usage is TRBV2 and J usage is TRBJ2-2; the D gene is possibly TRBD2 (5 bases). Trimming took off 6 bases at V and 0 bases at J, with 11 bases between the two ends. Germline lookup yields CDR1 SNHLY and CDR2 FYNNEI. This CDR3 has 15 residues. The CDR3 nucleotides read TGTGCCAGCAGCGTACGGGGATCGAACACCGGGGAGCTGTTTTTT. This translates into CASSVRGSNTGELFF.

This chain joins TRBV3-1 (or the pseudogene TRBV3-2) and TRBJ1-4; the match to TRBD1 covers 9 bases. This CDR3 comprises 15 residues. The germline V gene encodes CDR1 LGHDT and CDR2 YNNKEL (reference sequence). V shed 1 base, J shed 7 bases, and the junction held 4 bases outside the gene matches. CDR3 nucleotides: TGTGCCAGCAGCCAAGTGGACAGGGGTGGTGAAAAACTGTTTTTT. Translating gives CASSQVDRGGEKLFF.

V is TRBV9 and J is TRBJ2-1; perhaps TRBD2 as D (7 bases). The CDR3 length is 15 residues. The V end lost 4 bases, the J end lost 6 bases, and 17 bases lay between the germline ends. Per germline, CDR1 SGDLS and CDR2 YYNGEE. CDR3 protein: CASSLEGGTLNEQFF. CDR3 coding DNA: TGTGCCAGCAGCTTAGAGGGGGGGACTCTCAATGAGCAGTTCTTC. Variable domain in full (rest from reference TRBV9 and TRBJ2-1): DSGVTQTPKHLITATGQRVTLRCSPRSGDLSVYWYQQSLDQGLQFLIQYYNGEERAKGNILERFSAQQFPDLHSELNLSSLELGDSALYFCASSLEGGTLNEQFFGPGTRLTVL.

V usage is TRBV2 and J usage is TRBJ2-7; 9 bases map to TRBD1. CDR1 is SNHLY and CDR2 is FYNNEI in the germline V gene. The CDR3 length is 14 residues. The junction had 4 bases not matched to a gene; V was cut back by 4 bases and J by 3 bases. CDR3 protein: CASSGQTGGYEQYF. The CDR3 DNA reads TGTGCCAGCAGTGGGCAGACAGGGGGCTACGAGCAGTACTTC. The full variable domain, rest sourced from reference TRBV2 and TRBJ2-7, is EPEVTQTPSHQVTQMGQEVILRCVPISNHLYFYWYRQILGQKVEFLVSFYNNEISEKSEIFDDQFSVERPDGSNFTLKIRSTKLEDSAMYFCASSGQTGGYEQYFGPGTRLTVT.

The V and J genes are TRBV7-8 and TRBJ2-7, with 11 bases lining up with TRBD1. The CDR3 has 15 residues. Germline V lookup: CDR1 SGHVS, CDR2 FQNEAQ. The trim removed 2 bases at V and 5 bases at J, leaving 5 bases unmatched. The CDR3 sequence is CASSLRGQGANEQYF. The CDR3 bases are TGTGCCAGCAGCTTACGCGGACAGGGGGCGAACGAGCAGTACTTC.

In this sample, this clone turned up a few times. The CDR3: CASSSANQETQYF. The CDR3 DNA reads as TGTGCCAGTAGTAGCGCGAACCAAGAGACCCAGTACTTC. The gene calls are TRBV19 and TRBJ2-5, with unresolved D. The CDR3 loop spans 13 amino acids. CDR1 and CDR2 (germline): LNHDA, SQIVND (reference sequence). V was cut by 4 bases and J by 0 bases, with 6 bases left in between. Full variable domain (remainder filled in from reference TRBV19 and TRBJ2-5): DGGITQSPKYLFRKEGQNVTLSCEQNLNHDAMYWYRQDPGQGLRLIYYSQIVNDFQKGDIAEGYSVSREKKESFPLTVTSAQKNPTAFYLCASSSANQETQYFGPGTRLLVL.

The V and J genes are TRBV5-4 and TRBJ1-2; TRBD1 aligns across 8 bases. CDR1 and CDR2 from the germline V gene are SGHNT and YYREEE (reference sequence). This CDR3 comprises 17 residues. The V gene end was trimmed by 4 bases and the J gene end by 5 bases; junction bases not matched to a gene: 16. CDR3 amino acids: CASSRPTGQGDGYGYTF. The CDR3 nucleotides read TGTGCCAGCAGCCGGCCCACAGGACAGGGTGACGGGTATGGCTACACCTTC.

Remarks on this clone: Distinct nucleotide sequences in the sample also encode this CDR3. This chain connects TRBV7-2 to TRBJ2-5, with D possibly being TRBD1 (6 bases). This CDR3 has 12 amino acids. The V gene lost 3 bases and the J gene lost 5 bases, with 7 bases spanning the gap. CDR1 is SGHTA and CDR2 is FQGNSA in the germline V gene. Written as DNA, the CDR3 is TGTGCCAGCAGCTTCAGGGGCGAGACCCAGTACTTC. Its translation is CASSFRGETQYF.

The chain links TRBV28 to TRBJ2-3; the D is unclear. Germline CDR1 MDHEN, CDR2 SYDVKM. Trimming removed 2 bases from V and 3 bases from J, with 3 bases in between. CDR3 length: 12 residues. CDR3 sequence reads: CASSLATDTQYF. In DNA form, the CDR3 reads TGTGCCAGCAGTTTAGCGACAGATACGCAGTATTTT.

This clone has a handful of counts. The chain recombines TRBV9 with TRBJ1-6; weak D call: TRBD1 (6 bases). This CDR3 spans 14 amino acids. The V and J ends lost 0 bases and 7 bases respectively, with 8 bases between them. From germline, CDR1 is SGDLS and CDR2 YYNGEE. CDR3 DNA: TGTGCCAGCAGCGTAGGACAGGTGAATTCACCCCTCCACTTT. Protein: CASSVGQVNSPLHF.